This TCR beta chain was captured in a study of cytomegalovirus exposure and HLA in healthy donors. Worth noting for this clone: Its matching antigen is unknown.

Study-wide results and limits: A list of about 160 TCR beta chains associated with cytomegalovirus was given.

The CDR3 contains 17 residues. Trimming took 8 bases from V and 5 from J; bases not matched to a gene: 14. CDR1 is MDHEN and CDR2 is SYDVKM in the germline V gene. The PCR used 60 Vbeta and 13 Jbeta primers. The assay was immunoSEQ multiplex PCR, and TCRdb's table has in-frame clones only and misses some. The table includes some 71,000 clones, roughly 76% detected once. The chain couples TRBV28 to TRBJ1-6; TRBD1 agrees at 8 bases. The receptor's source is a young man in good health and CMV-seronegative. Sequencing was done on a sample of PBMCs. The chain's CDR3 is CASVNPSDRDHNSPLHF. The CDR3 region has the DNA TGTGCCAGCGTCAACCCCTCGGACAGGGATCATAATTCACCCCTCCACTTT.